This T cell receptor (beta chain) was recorded in a study of blood T cell repertoires in COVID-19. Looking at the study overall: The United States, Italy and Spain supplied acute and convalescent COVID-19 samples. PBMCs, B-cell-depleted T cells, or T cells provided the cDNA or gDNA that made up the material.

Authors' processing steps: Estimated nucleated cell counts came from reference gene primer amplification. Data came from immunoSEQ multiplex PCR; TCRdb stores just in-frame clones and leaves some out. V and J calls plus clone size are reproduced from that table; the DNA served to infer D and trimming. Of under 500,000 clones detected, about 89% appear once; the ten largest clones hold around 4.4%. Losses at the gene ends were 6 bases for V and 4 bases for J; bases not matched to a gene: 4. CDR1 MNHEY and CDR2 SVGEGT come from the germline V gene. The CDR3 sequence is 13 residues long. The sequence was collected from a woman aged 30 to 39 with acute or convalescent COVID-19. The rearrangement joins TRBV6-2 or TRBV6-3 to TRBJ1-1; the match to TRBD1 covers 8 bases. The sequenced material came from peripheral blood. DNA of the CDR3: TGTGCCAGCAGCCGGGGACAGGCCACTGAAGCTTTCTTT. Amino acids: CASSRGQATEAFF.